Below, 4 T cell receptor beta chains from the same sample are listed, as sequenced in a study of shared clonotypes between healthy human individuals. Assay: immunoSEQ multiplex PCR; the TCRdb copy retains only in-frame clones and omits some. The sample contains about a million clones, about 70% of which appear only once. Specimen: memory CD4+ T cells sorted from blood. Indicated subset: CD45RA-negative fraction. All receptors come from a man aged 18 to 30 in good health.

The chain employs TRBV2 and TRBJ1-1; 12 bases are shared with TRBD1. CDR3 length: 15 amino acids. Trimming at V came to 4 bases and at J to 7 bases, leaving 7 bases not matched to a gene. CDR1 is SNHLY, CDR2 FYNNEI, per germline. The CDR3 loop reads CASSVGQGASYEAFF. The CDR3, as DNA: TGTGCCAGCAGTGTGGGACAGGGGGCGTCATATGAAGCTTTCTTT.

This clone came up once. Other DNA sequences from this sample encode an identical CDR3 as well. This rearrangement joins TRBV5-6 to TRBJ2-3; TRBD1 matches at 7 bases. V shed 0 bases, J shed 3 bases, and the junction held 4 bases outside the gene matches. This CDR3 comprises 15 residues. Per the germline V gene, CDR1 is SGHDT and CDR2 is YYEEEE. The chain's CDR3 is CASSLVAGGTDTQYF. CDR3 DNA: TGTGCCAGCAGCTTGGTGGCAGGGGGAACAGATACGCAGTATTTT. Combining the CDR3 with reference TRBV5-6 and TRBJ2-3 gives the whole variable domain DAGVTQSPTHLIKTRGQQVTLRCSPKSGHDTVSWYQQALGQGPQFIFQYYEEEERQRGNFPDRFSGHQFPNYSSELNVNALLLGDSALYLCASSLVAGGTDTQYFGPGTRLTVL.

V usage is TRBV4-1 and J usage is TRBJ2-5; 7 nucleotides align to TRBD2. V was clipped by 3 bases and J by 6 bases; unmatched bases: 10. CDR3 length: 15 amino acids. The germline gives CDR1 MGHRA, CDR2 YSYEKL. The CDR3 sequence: CASSHMTSPYKTQYF. The CDR3, as DNA: TGCGCCAGCAGCCACATGACTAGCCCCTATAAGACCCAGTACTTC.

The V call is TRBV18, the J call TRBJ1-5; D is possibly TRBD1 (6 bases). Germline V gene lookup returns CDR1 KGHSH and CDR2 LQKENI. Trimming left V 6 bases short and J 5 bases short, with 14 bases between. This CDR3 contains 14 residues. The chain's CDR3 is CASSPGTQYQPQHF. CDR3 DNA: TGTGCCAGCTCCCCCGGGACACAATATCAGCCCCAGCATTTT. The whole variable domain, filled in from reference TRBV18 and TRBJ1-5, reads NAGVMQNPRHLVRRRGQEARLRCSPMKGHSHVYWYRQLPEEGLKFMVYLQKENIIDESGMPKERFSAEFPKEGPSILRIQQVVRGDSAAYFCASSPGTQYQPQHFGDGTRLSIL.